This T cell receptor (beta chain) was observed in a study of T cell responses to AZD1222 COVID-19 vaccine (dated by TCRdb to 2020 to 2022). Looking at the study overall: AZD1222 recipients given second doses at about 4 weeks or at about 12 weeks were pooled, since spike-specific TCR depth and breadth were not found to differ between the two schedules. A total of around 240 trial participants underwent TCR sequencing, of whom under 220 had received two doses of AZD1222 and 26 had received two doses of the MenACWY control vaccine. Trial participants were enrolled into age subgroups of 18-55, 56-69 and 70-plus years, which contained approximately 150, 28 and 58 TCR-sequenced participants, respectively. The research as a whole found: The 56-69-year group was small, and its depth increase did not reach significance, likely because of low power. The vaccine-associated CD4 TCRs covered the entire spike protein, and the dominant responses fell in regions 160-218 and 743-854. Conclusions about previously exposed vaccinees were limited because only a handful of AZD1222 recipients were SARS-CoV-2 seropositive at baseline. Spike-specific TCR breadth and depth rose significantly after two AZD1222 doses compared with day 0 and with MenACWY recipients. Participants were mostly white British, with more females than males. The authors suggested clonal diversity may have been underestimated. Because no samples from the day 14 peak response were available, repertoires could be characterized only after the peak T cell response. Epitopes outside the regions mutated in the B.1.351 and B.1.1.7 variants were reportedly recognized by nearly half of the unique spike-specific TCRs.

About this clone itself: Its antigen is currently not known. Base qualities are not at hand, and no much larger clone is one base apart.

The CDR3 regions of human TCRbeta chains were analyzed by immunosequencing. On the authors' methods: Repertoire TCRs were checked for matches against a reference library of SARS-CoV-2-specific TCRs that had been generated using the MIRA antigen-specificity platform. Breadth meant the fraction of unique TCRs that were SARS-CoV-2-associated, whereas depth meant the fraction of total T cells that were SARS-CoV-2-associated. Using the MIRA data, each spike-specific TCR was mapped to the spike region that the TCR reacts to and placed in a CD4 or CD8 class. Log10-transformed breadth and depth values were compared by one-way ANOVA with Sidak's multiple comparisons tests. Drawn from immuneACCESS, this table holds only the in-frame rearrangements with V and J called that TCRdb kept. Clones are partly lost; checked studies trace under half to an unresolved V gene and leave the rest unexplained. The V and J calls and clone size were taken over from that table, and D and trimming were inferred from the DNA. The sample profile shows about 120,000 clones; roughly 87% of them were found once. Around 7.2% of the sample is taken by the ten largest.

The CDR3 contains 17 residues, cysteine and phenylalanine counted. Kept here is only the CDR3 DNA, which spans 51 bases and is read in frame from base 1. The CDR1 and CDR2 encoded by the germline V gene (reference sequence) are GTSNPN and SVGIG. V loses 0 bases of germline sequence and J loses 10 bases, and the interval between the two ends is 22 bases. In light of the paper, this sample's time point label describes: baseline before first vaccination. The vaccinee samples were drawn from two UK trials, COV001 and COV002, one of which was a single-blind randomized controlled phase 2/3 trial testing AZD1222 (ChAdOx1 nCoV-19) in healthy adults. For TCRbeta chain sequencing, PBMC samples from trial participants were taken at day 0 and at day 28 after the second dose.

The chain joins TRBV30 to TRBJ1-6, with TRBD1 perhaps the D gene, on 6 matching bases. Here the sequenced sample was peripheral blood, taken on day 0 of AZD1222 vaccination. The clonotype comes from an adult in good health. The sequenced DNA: TGTGCCTGGAGTGTACTAGGGGACATATGGGTTATCTCACCCCTCCACTTT. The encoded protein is CAWSVLGDIWVISPLHF.